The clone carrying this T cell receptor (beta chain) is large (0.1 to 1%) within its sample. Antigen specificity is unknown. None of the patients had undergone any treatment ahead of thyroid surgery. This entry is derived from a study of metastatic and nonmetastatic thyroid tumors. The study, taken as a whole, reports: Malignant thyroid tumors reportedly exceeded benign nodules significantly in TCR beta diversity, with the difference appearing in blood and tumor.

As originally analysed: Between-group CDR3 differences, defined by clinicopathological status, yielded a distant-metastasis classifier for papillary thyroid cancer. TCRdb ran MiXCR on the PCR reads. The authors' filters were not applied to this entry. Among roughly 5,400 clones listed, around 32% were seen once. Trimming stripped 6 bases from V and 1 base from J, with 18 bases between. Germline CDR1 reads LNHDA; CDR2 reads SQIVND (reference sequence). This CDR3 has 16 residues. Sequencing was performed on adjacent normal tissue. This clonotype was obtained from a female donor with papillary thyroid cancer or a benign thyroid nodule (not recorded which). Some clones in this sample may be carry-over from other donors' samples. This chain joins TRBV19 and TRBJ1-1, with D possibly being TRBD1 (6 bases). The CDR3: CASSPGRGSGNTEAFF. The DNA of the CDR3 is TGTGCCAGTAGCCCAGGGAGGGGGAGTGGGAACACTGAAGCTTTCTTT.